This record concerns one T cell receptor beta chain sequence. The record originates from a study of cytomegalovirus exposure and HLA in healthy donors. With V trimmed by 3 bases and J by 2 bases, 6 bases remained unmatched. Germline V gene sequence: CDR1 MGHRA, CDR2 YSYEKL. CDR3 length: 15 amino acids. This PCR relied on a set of 60 Vbeta primers and 13 Jbeta primers. Sequencing was performed with immunoSEQ multiplex PCR; in TCRdb, only in-frame clones are kept and a portion is missing. The sample has around 150,000 clones; approximately 88% are singletons. This receptor was identified in a woman between 18 and 29 years old in good health and CMV-seronegative. This chain links TRBV4-1 with TRBJ2-7; 8 bases match TRBD1. Sequencing was done on a sample of PBMCs. DNA for the CDR3: TGCGCCAGCAGCCATTTCACAGGGGGGACCTACGAGCAGTACTTC. It translates to CASSHFTGGTYEQYF.